Below are 29 T cell receptor beta chains sequenced from a single sample in a study of T cells in Graves' hyperthyroidism and ophthalmopathy. The investigators amplified TCR beta CDR3 regions from RNA transcripts. An initial round of RT-PCR targeting the TCR CDR3 relied on the HTBI primer set. TCRdb redid the calling of the multiplex PCR reads with MiXCR, one entry per CDR3 protein. The data show about 690,000 distinct CDR3 sequences, 17% seen once. Material: blood. All receptors derive from a man aged 45-60 years with Graves' hyperthyroidism.

This clonotype was found many times. The chain uses TRBV28 and TRBJ2-1; 12 bases are shared with TRBD2. Germline CDR1 MDHEN, CDR2 SYDVKM. This CDR3 has 16 residues. Trimming at V came to 3 bases and at J to 6 bases, leaving 6 bases not matched to a gene. The CDR3: CASSLSSGRGSNEQFF. As DNA, the CDR3 is TGTGCCAGCAGTTTGTCTAGCGGGAGGGGTTCCAATGAGCAGTTCTTC.

This clonotype was seen many times. CDR3 residues: CASSTGLAGVGHEQYF. The CDR3 region has the DNA TGTGCCAGCAGTACGGGACTAGCGGGAGTAGGTCACGAGCAGTACTTC. The rearrangement links TRBV28 to TRBJ2-7, with TRBD2 matching over 14 bases. The length of the CDR3 is 16 residues. Trimming cost V 5 bases and J 5 bases; bases outside gene matches: 8. The germline CDR1 and CDR2 sequences are MDHEN and SYDVKM.

This clonotype was counted only a few times. CDR3 coding DNA: TGTGCCAGCAGTTACTCCCTTCCGCCCATGCCCAAACACGATGAGCAGTTCTTC. Translation gives CASSYSLPPMPKHDEQFF. The chain couples TRBV6-5 to TRBJ2-1; D is unresolved. This CDR3 is built from 18 residues. The V gene lost 0 bases and the J gene lost 8 bases, with 23 bases spanning the gap. The germline gives CDR1 MNHEY, CDR2 SVGAGI.

By sample fraction, this clonotype is medium-sized (0.01 to 0.1%). The chain combines TRBV12-3 or TRBV12-4 with TRBJ1-1; possibly TRBD1 for D (5 bases). Trimming removed 0 bases at V and 2 bases at J, with 7 bases between. This CDR3 is 14 amino acids long. The CDR3 bases are TGTGCCAGCAGTTTAGCAGGGGTCAACACTGAAGCTTTCTTT. Translating gives CASSLAGVNTEAFF.

Only a few counts were recorded for this clonotype. This rearrangement joins TRBV28 to TRBJ2-7, with 8 bases fitting TRBD2. This CDR3 is built from 12 residues. Trimming cost V 9 bases and J 1 base; bases outside gene matches: 2. Germline assignment: CDR1 MDHEN and CDR2 SYDVKM. CDR3 region: CASLAGSYEQYF. CDR3 sequence (DNA): TGTGCCAGTCTAGCGGGTTCCTACGAGCAGTACTTC.

The V call is TRBV2, the J call TRBJ1-1; no clear D gene. V was shortened by 7 bases and J by 7 bases, with 10 bases between the two germline ends. CDR1 and CDR2 from the germline V gene are SNHLY and FYNNEI. The CDR3 runs to 11 residues. CDR3 DNA: TGTGCCAGCATAATCGAGGTTGAAGCTTTCTTT. Its translation: CASIIEVEAFF.

This rearrangement joins TRBV5-4 to TRBJ2-2, with a possible D match to TRBD2 (7 bases). Trimming pared 1 base from V and 3 bases from J, leaving 13 bases between. Germline V gene sequence: CDR1 SGHNT, CDR2 YYREEE (reference sequence). The CDR3 is 16 amino acids. The CDR3 DNA sequence: TGTGCCAGCAGCTTGATCGGGGGGCGCGACACCGGGGAGCTGTTTTTT. As protein: CASSLIGGRDTGELFF. Combining the CDR3 with reference TRBV5-4 and TRBJ2-2 gives the whole variable domain ETGVTQSPTHLIKTRGQQVTLRCSSQSGHNTVSWYQQALGQGPQFIFQYYREEENGRGNFPPRFSGLQFPNYSSELNVNALELDDSALYLCASSLIGGRDTGELFFGEGSRLTVL.

This clonotype was seen more than once but under ten times. The V gene is TRBV6-2 or TRBV6-3, the J gene TRBJ2-7; D unresolved. Trimming removed 8 bases at V and 6 bases at J, with 11 bases between. Per the germline V gene, CDR1 is MNHEY and CDR2 is SVGEGT. This CDR3 spans 11 amino acids. The CDR3 nucleotides read TGTGCCAGCGGTACCGCGCGCGAGCAGTACTTC. Residues: CASGTAREQYF.

This clonotype was recorded many times. This chain uses TRBV27 with TRBJ2-1, with D possibly being TRBD1 or TRBD2 (5 bases each). The CDR3 has 14 residues. V lost 5 bases, J lost 7 bases, and 15 bases lay in between. Germline loops: CDR1 MNHEY, CDR2 SMNVEV (reference sequence). The CDR3 sequence: CASSRGRRNNEQFF. CDR3 bases: TGTGCCAGCAGTCGGGGCCGGCGTAATAATGAGCAGTTCTTC.

The rearrangement joins TRBV28 to TRBJ2-5; D possibly corresponds to TRBD2 (5 bases). Germline V gives CDR1 MDHEN, CDR2 SYDVKM. Deletions cut 2 bases from V and 2 bases from J, with 21 bases between. CDR3 length: 18 amino acids. The CDR3 nucleotides read TGTGCCAGCAGTTTACCCCCCCCCCGCCCGGGGAGACAAGAGACCCAGTACTTC. Translated, it gives CASSLPPPRPGRQETQYF.

This clonotype was counted between two and nine times. No conserved phenylalanine or tryptophan is present at the end of the CDR3, so a read error is the likely explanation. The rearrangement uses TRBV5-1 and TRBJ2-1, with TRBD2 matching over 10 bases. This CDR3 comprises 16 residues. Germline V gene lookup returns CDR1 SGHRS and CDR2 YFSETQ. V trimming: 2 bases; J trimming: 5 bases; junction bases outside the gene matches: 7. CDR3 sequence reads: CASSFWTSGKHNEQFL. The CDR3 nucleotides read TGCGCCAGCAGCTTCTGGACTAGCGGAAAACACAATGAGCAGTTCCTC.

This clonotype was detected ten times or more. The chain employs TRBV12-3 or TRBV12-4 and TRBJ2-1, with TRBD2 matching over 8 bases. CDR3 length: 15 residues. V trimming: 3 bases; J trimming: 2 bases; junction bases outside the gene matches: 3. This CDR3 is CASSFLGLAYNEQFF. In DNA, the CDR3 is TGTGCCAGCAGTTTCCTGGGACTAGCCTACAATGAGCAGTTCTTC.

The chain recombines TRBV6-2 or TRBV6-3 with TRBJ2-1; D gene ambiguous. Germline V gene data show CDR1 as MNHEY and CDR2 as SVGEGT. This CDR3 is 12 amino acids long. Trimming cost V 5 bases and J 9 bases, with 11 bases left between them. As DNA, the CDR3 is TGTGCCAGCAGTGGACCGTCAGCTGAGCAGTTCTTC. Translated, it gives CASSGPSAEQFF.

There are a few counts of this clonotype. CDR3 nucleotides: TGCAGTGCAGGCCCTTCAGGGGTTAAGGACGGGGAGCTGTTTTTT. This gives the protein CSAGPSGVKDGELFF. The chain uses TRBV20-1 and TRBJ2-2; the D gene is possibly TRBD1 (6 bases). CDR1 is DFQATT, CDR2 SNEGSKA, per germline (reference sequence). The CDR3 spans 15 residues. The germline V and J ends were trimmed by 6 bases and 7 bases, with 21 bases remaining between them.

This clonotype was picked up many times. The rearrangement links TRBV6-1 to TRBJ1-1, with D tentatively TRBD1 (5 bases). Germline values: CDR1 MNHNS, CDR2 SASEGT. The CDR3 is 14 amino acids. Trimming removed 4 bases at V and 1 base at J, with 10 bases between. The CDR3 DNA reads as TGTGCCAGCAGTGCGGGACGCGGGAACACTGAAGCTTTCTTT. Protein product: CASSAGRGNTEAFF.

This clonotype was observed many times. The gene calls are TRBV6-1 and TRBJ1-1; no clear D gene. V was pared by 0 bases and J by 0 bases, with 8 bases between. CDR1 MNHNS and CDR2 SASEGT come from the germline V gene. The length of the CDR3 is 15 residues. The CDR3 protein is CASSEAWRMNTEAFF. CDR3 nucleotides: TGTGCCAGCAGTGAAGCTTGGAGAATGAACACTGAAGCTTTCTTT.

This clonotype has a count of ten or more. The CDR3 sequence is CASSPTSGSRLGEQYF. In DNA form, the CDR3 reads TGTGCCAGCTCACCTACTAGCGGGAGTCGTCTCGGCGAGCAGTACTTC. The gene calls are TRBV18 and TRBJ2-7; 11 bases agree with TRBD2. This CDR3 contains 16 residues. Germline V CDR1 and CDR2: KGHSH, LQKENI. J was trimmed by 6 bases and V by 3 bases; bases with no gene match: 10.

This clonotype has at least ten counts. V usage is TRBV30 and J usage is TRBJ2-7; D gene uncertain. V was shortened by 0 bases and J by 7 bases, with 10 bases between the two germline ends. The V gene's germline CDR1 is GTSNPN and CDR2 SVGIG (reference sequence). The CDR3 sequence is 12 residues long. Written as DNA, the CDR3 is TGTGCCTGGAGTGTAAAAGGGCTTGAGCAGTACTTC. Amino acids: CAWSVKGLEQYF.

There are many counts of this clonotype. The chain recombines TRBV27 with TRBJ1-1; D is unresolved. The CDR3 extends over 14 amino acids. Trimming stripped 3 bases from V and 3 bases from J, with 11 bases between. CDR1 and CDR2 from the germline V gene are MNHEY and SMNVEV (reference sequence). The CDR3 sequence is CASSFGSSDTEAFF. Here the CDR3 DNA reads TGTGCCAGCAGTTTCGGCAGCTCAGACACTGAAGCTTTCTTT.

This clonotype occurred a few times. The genes are TRBV12-5 and TRBJ2-2; D is unresolved. Trimming pared 0 bases from V and 15 bases from J, leaving 11 bases between. The CDR3 is 12 residues long. Germline values: CDR1 LGHNT, CDR2 FRNRAP. CDR3 amino acids: CASGLVPGPMFF. CDR3 coding DNA: TGTGCTAGTGGTTTGGTTCCGGGCCCAATGTTTTTT.

This clonotype was seen many times. The chain couples TRBV27 to TRBJ2-1; 13 bases match TRBD2. J gave up 10 bases and V 8 bases, and 5 bases lay outside the gene matches. This CDR3 region has 13 residues. The germline CDR1 and CDR2 sequences are MNHEY and SMNVEV (reference sequence). Here the CDR3 DNA reads TGTGCCAGCGGGGGACTAGCGGGAACCGAGCAGTTCTTC. It yields the protein CASGGLAGTEQFF.

J is TRBJ2-3 and V is TRBV6-2 or TRBV6-3; 9 bases fit TRBD2. J lost 2 bases, V lost 4 bases, and 7 bases had no gene match. The CDR3 contains 16 residues. The V gene's germline CDR1 is MNHEY and CDR2 SVGEGT. The CDR3, as DNA: TGTGCCAGCAGTTTCGCTAGCGGGATAAACACAGATACGCAGTATTTT. Translating it yields CASSFASGINTDTQYF.

The table lists this clonotype with many counts. The rearrangement uses TRBV6-5 and TRBJ2-3; D unclear. The germline V gene encodes CDR1 MNHEY and CDR2 SVGAGI. This CDR3 contains 16 residues. V was cut by 1 base and J by 2 bases, with 13 bases left in between. CDR3 DNA sequence: TGTGCCAGCAGTTACTATTGGATTACCACCACAGATACGCAGTATTTT. It translates to CASSYYWITTTDTQYF.

This clonotype was seen repeatedly, ten times or more. The gene calls are TRBV10-1 and TRBJ2-5; 7 bases fit TRBD2. J lost 3 bases, V lost 4 bases, and 8 bases had no gene match. The germline V gene has CDR1 WNHNN and CDR2 SYGVQD (reference sequence). There are 15 residues in the CDR3. The CDR3 DNA sequence: TGCGCCAGCAGTGCATTAGCGGGTCTTAAAGAGACCCAGTACTTC. This gives the protein CASSALAGLKETQYF.

This clonotype has just a few counts. This chain joins TRBV30 and TRBJ2-7; the D is unclear. The CDR3 runs 14 residues. Germline CDR1 GTSNPN, CDR2 SVGIG (reference sequence). V lost 4 bases and J 7 bases, leaving 20 bases between the germline ends. The CDR3 sequence: CAWKAGQHSWEQYF. The CDR3 DNA is TGTGCCTGGAAAGCAGGCCAGCATTCTTGGGAGCAGTACTTC.

This clonotype has ten or more counts. The V and J genes are TRBV12-3 or TRBV12-4 and TRBJ1-3; D unclear. The CDR3 runs to 15 residues. Trimming removed 3 bases at V and 2 bases at J, with 11 bases between. The CDR3 DNA sequence: TGTGCCAGCAGTTTGCTTAGGCAGCCTGGAAACACCATATATTTT. Its protein is CASSLLRQPGNTIYF.

Turning to this clonotype: Being one base from a much bigger clone, this may be a read error. The chain has TRBV5-1 and TRBJ1-1; 8 nucleotides align to TRBD1. The germline CDR1 and CDR2 sequences are SGHRS and YFSETQ. This CDR3 has 14 residues. CDR3 protein: CTSSWQTGATEAFF. The CDR3 region has the DNA TGCACCAGCAGCTGGCAGACAGGGGCGACTGAAGCTTTCTTT.

This clonotype was observed a handful of times. This chain connects TRBV7-3 to TRBJ2-1; 11 bases align to TRBD2. The germline gives CDR1 SGHTA, CDR2 FQGTGA. The CDR3 consists of 15 residues. V gave up 3 bases and J gave up 7 bases; unmatched junction bases: 5. CDR3 coding DNA: TGTGCCAGCAGCTTTCTTAGCGGGAGGGTTAATGAGCAGTTCTTC. Residues: CASSFLSGRVNEQFF.

There are many counts of this clonotype. V gene TRBV27 combines with J gene TRBJ2-7; maybe TRBD2 (6 bases). The CDR3 has 14 residues. V lost 3 bases and J 2 bases, leaving 11 bases between the germline ends. The germline CDR1 and CDR2 sequences are MNHEY and SMNVEV (reference sequence). The CDR3 DNA reads TGTGCCAGCAGTTTCTCGACGGGGGCCTACGAGCAGTACTTC. This codes for CASSFSTGAYEQYF.